A single sample is the source of the 8 T cell receptor beta chains below, sequenced in a study of Graves' ophthalmopathy and Graves' hyperthyroidism. Using RNA transcripts, the TCR beta CDR3 regions were amplified. A first-round RT-PCR used HTBI primers, followed by a second-round multiplex PCR. A single record per CDR3 protein comes from TCRdb applying MiXCR to the multiplex PCR reads. This sample has just over 600,000 distinct CDR3 sequences; 20% to 25% occur once, and the top ten carry approximately 6.9%. Sequencing used peripheral blood. The receptors derive from a woman between 18 and 29 years old with stable Graves' hyperthyroidism. Some clones in this sample may be carry-over from other donors' samples.

This clonotype was observed at least ten times. V gene TRBV20-1 combines with J gene TRBJ2-7, with 7 bases identical to TRBD2. This CDR3 has 13 amino acids. The V segment lost 5 bases and the J segment 7 bases; nucleotides outside the gene matches: 11. Germline V lookup: CDR1 DFQATT, CDR2 SNEGSKA (reference sequence). CDR3 sequence: CSAGEGGPREQYF. The CDR3 coding sequence is TGCAGTGCTGGCGAGGGAGGGCCGCGAGAGCAGTACTTC.

V is TRBV27 and J is TRBJ2-7; no clear D gene. CDR3 length equals 13 residues. The germline V gene has CDR1 MNHEY and CDR2 SMNVEV (reference sequence). Trimming pared 0 bases from V and 0 bases from J, leaving 3 bases between. The CDR3 here is CASSLSISYEQYF. CDR3 bases: TGTGCCAGCAGTTTATCTATCTCCTACGAGCAGTACTTC.

At least ten counts were recorded for this clonotype. The V and J genes are TRBV11-1 and TRBJ2-7, with D possibly TRBD1 on 5 matching bases. The ends were cut back, 3 bases at V and 0 bases at J, with 24 bases in the middle. The V gene's germline CDR1 is SGHAT and CDR2 FQDESV (reference sequence). This CDR3 is 19 amino acids long. The CDR3 DNA reads as TGTGCCAGCAGCTTTATCCCCTTCTTCGACAGAGCAAGCTCCTACGAGCAGTACTTC. Its translation is CASSFIPFFDRASSYEQYF.

The V and J genes are TRBV28 and TRBJ2-7, with 13 bases aligning to TRBD2. The CDR3 covers 18 residues. Germline V lookup: CDR1 MDHEN, CDR2 SYDVKM. J was trimmed by 0 bases and V by 4 bases; bases with no gene match: 9. The CDR3 DNA follows: TGTGCCAGCAGTTCCGTACTAGCGGGAGGGCCAAGCTCCTACGAGCAGTACTTC. It yields the protein CASSSVLAGGPSSYEQYF.

The J gene is TRBJ2-7, the V gene TRBV28, with D uncertain. This CDR3 has 13 amino acids. Between the trimmed V and J ends, which lost 5 bases and 6 bases, there was a span of 14 bases. The germline V gene encodes CDR1 MDHEN and CDR2 SYDVKM. The CDR3 DNA follows: TGTGCCAGCAGTACTGGACCCGGATTCGAGCAGTACTTC. Protein product: CASSTGPGFEQYF.

This clonotype was counted a few times. V gene TRBV7-9 combines with J gene TRBJ1-1, with unresolved D. The CDR3 runs to 15 residues. Germline V CDR1 and CDR2: SEHNR, FQNEAQ (reference sequence). The V end lost 2 bases, the J end lost 3 bases, and 13 bases lay between the germline ends. The CDR3 here is CASSLYTPGDTEAFF. The CDR3 region has the DNA TGTGCCAGCAGCTTATACACACCTGGGGACACTGAAGCTTTCTTT.

This clonotype was recorded many times. The J gene is TRBJ1-5, the V gene TRBV30; 7 nucleotides line up with TRBD1. The trim removed 1 base at V and 6 bases at J, leaving 3 bases unmatched. The germline V gene has CDR1 GTSNPN and CDR2 SVGIG (reference sequence). This CDR3 is 13 amino acids long. CDR3 nucleotide sequence: TGTGCCTGGAGTGGGGCAGGGGGTCAGCCCCAGCATTTT. Translation gives CAWSGAGGQPQHF.

This clonotype was seen at least ten times. The rearrangement links TRBV18 to TRBJ1-5; weak D call: TRBD1 (5 bases). CDR3 size: 14 residues. Germline CDR1 is KGHSH and CDR2 is LQKENI. V was clipped by 2 bases and J by 10 bases, with 15 bases between them. The CDR3 coding sequence is TGTGCCAGCTCACCAGGGACCGACGGCCACCCCCAGCATTTT. It encodes CASSPGTDGHPQHF.